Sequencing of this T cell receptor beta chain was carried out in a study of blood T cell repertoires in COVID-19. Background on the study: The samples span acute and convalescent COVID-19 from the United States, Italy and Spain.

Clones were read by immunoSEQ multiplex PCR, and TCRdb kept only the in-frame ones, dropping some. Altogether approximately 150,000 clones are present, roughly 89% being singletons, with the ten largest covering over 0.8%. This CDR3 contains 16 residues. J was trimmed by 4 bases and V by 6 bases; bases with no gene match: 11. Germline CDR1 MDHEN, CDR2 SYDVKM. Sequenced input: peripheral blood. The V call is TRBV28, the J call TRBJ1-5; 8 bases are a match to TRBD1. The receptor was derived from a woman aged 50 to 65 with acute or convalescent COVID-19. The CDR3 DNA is TGTGCCAGCAGACCAACAGCCAGACAGGGGAATCAGCCCCAGCATTTT. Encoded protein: CASRPTARQGNQPQHF.